The T cell receptor (beta chain) described here comes from a study of blood T cell repertoires in COVID-19. Study information: Acute and convalescent COVID-19 samples came from the United States, Italy and Spain. The analysed material was cDNA or gDNA that came from T cells, B-cell-depleted T cells, or PBMCs.

This clone showed up just a few times. CDR3 length: 17 amino acids. V gave up 3 bases and J gave up 1 base, with 15 bases separating them. Germline lookup yields CDR1 LGHDT and CDR2 YNNKEL (reference sequence). One Seattle source followed patients from active infection through their disease course. Per the study methods: Reference gene primer amplification gave nucleated cell count estimates. Profiled with immunoSEQ multiplex PCR; TCRdb holds only in-frame clones, not every one. The V and J calls and clone size come from that table; D and trimming were worked out from the DNA. The top ten clones hold approximately 8% of a sample with approximately 190,000 clones, 82% of them seen once.

This TCR was sampled from a woman in her fifties or sixties with COVID-19, enrolled during active disease. The chain couples TRBV3-1 (or the pseudogene TRBV3-2) to TRBJ1-4; D is undetermined. Sequenced input: peripheral blood. The CDR3 reads CASSHIGSGLTNEKLFF. The CDR3, as DNA: TGTGCCAGCAGCCACATCGGATCCGGGTTAACTAATGAAAAACTGTTTTTT.